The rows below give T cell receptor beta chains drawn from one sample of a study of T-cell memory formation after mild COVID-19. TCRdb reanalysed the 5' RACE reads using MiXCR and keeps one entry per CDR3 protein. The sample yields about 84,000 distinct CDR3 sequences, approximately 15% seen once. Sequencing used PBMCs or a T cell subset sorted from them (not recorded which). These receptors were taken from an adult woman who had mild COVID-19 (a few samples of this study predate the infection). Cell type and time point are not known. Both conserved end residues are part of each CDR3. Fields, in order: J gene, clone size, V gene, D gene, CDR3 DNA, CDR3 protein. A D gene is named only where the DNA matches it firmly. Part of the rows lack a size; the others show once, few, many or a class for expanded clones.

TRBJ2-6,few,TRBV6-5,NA,TGTGCCAGCAGAGGTTCTGGGGCCAACGTCCTGACTTTC,CASRGSGANVLTF
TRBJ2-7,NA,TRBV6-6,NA,TGTGCCAGCACTAGTCCCGACACCACAGGGACCACCTACGAGCAGTACTTC,CASTSPDTTGTTYEQYF
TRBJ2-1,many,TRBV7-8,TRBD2,TGTGCCAGCAGCTTAACTGTCCTAGCGGGGGCGGAGCAGTTCTTC,CASSLTVLAGAEQFF
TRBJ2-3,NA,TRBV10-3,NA,TGTGCCATCAGTGAATTAGACGTACCTTCGGAGGGGGATAGCACAGATACGCAGTATTTT,CAISELDVPSEGDSTDTQYF
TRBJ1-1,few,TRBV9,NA,TGTGCCAGCAGCGCCGGGGTTGAGGCTTTCTTT,CASSAGVEAFF
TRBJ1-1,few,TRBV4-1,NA,TGCGCCAGCAGCCAAGAGGCGGTAATGTCTGAAGCTTTCTTT,CASSQEAVMSEAFF
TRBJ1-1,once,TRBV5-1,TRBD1,TGCGCCAGCAGCACCGGACAGGGGGTAATTACTCTAGAGGGCCCTGAAGCTTTCTTT,CASSTGQGVITLEGPEAFF
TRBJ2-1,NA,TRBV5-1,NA,TGCGCCAGCAATACGGGACAACCAGGCGGCAATGAGCAGTTCTTC,CASNTGQPGGNEQFF
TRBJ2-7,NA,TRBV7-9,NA,TGTGCCAGCAGCTTTATGTATGACGAGCAGTACTTC,CASSFMYDEQYF
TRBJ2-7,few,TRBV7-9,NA,TGTGCCACCACTTCGGACGACGAGCAGTACTTC,CATTSDDEQYF
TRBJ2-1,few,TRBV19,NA,TGTGCCAGTAGTTGGTCGCCGGACCCCGGCTCCTACAATGAGCAGTTCTTC,CASSWSPDPGSYNEQFF
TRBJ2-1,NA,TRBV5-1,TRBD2,TGCGCCAGCAGCGCTAGCGGGGTTCCCTCCTACAATGAGCAGTTCTTC,CASSASGVPSYNEQFF
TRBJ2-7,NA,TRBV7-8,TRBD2,TGTGCCAGCAGCCCCGTTGCGGGAGGCTGGGAGCAGTACTTC,CASSPVAGGWEQYF
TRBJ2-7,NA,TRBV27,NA,TGTGCCAGCAGTTTATCACCAGCCGGCTGGGAGCAGTACTTC,CASSLSPAGWEQYF
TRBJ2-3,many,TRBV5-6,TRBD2,TGTGCCAGCAGCTTGCCCAGACTAGCGGGAGGGCCGGCAGATACGCAGTATTTT,CASSLPRLAGGPADTQYF
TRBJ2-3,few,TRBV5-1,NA,TGCGCCAGCGCCTCGACTAGTCCTAGCACAGATACGCAGTATTTT,CASASTSPSTDTQYF
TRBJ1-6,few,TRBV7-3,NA,TGTGCCAGCAGCCCCTCGACAGGACCATTGGATTCACCCCTCCACTTT,CASSPSTGPLDSPLHF
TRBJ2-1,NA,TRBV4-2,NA,TGTGCCAGCAGCCAAGAGGGATCTACCTCCTACAATGAGCAGTTCTTC,CASSQEGSTSYNEQFF
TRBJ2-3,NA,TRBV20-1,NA,TGCAGTGCCGCCCCGGACCAGAGCACAGATACGCAGTATTTT,CSAAPDQSTDTQYF
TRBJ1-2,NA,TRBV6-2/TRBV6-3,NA,TGTGCCAGCAGTTTCTCGGACAGCGCCCCTAACTATGGCTACACCTTC,CASSFSDSAPNYGYTF
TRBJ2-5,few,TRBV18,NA,TGTGCCAGCTCACCAACCGCGGTAACGGGACAAGAGACCCAGTACTTC,CASSPTAVTGQETQYF
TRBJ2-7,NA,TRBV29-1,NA,TGCAGCGTTGTTGGTCGACCAGAGAATACCTACGAGCAGTACTTC,CSVVGRPENTYEQYF
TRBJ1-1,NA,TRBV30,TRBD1,TGTGCCTGGACTCAGGGGGCGGCAACTGAAGCTTTCTTT,CAWTQGAATEAFF
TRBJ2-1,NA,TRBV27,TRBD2,TGTGCCAGCAGTCCTGGGACTAGCGGTGACAATGAGCAGTTCTTC,CASSPGTSGDNEQFF
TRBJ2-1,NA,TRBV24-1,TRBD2,TGTGCCACCAGGGGGGGGGTAGAGACAGTGAATGAGCAGTTCTTC,CATRGGVETVNEQFF
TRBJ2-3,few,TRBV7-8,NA,TGTGCCAGCAGTTCCGTTGGAGGGCGGGCAGATACGCAGTATTTT,CASSSVGGRADTQYF
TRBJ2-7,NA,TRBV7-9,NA,TGTGCCAGCAGCGGTGGATACGCCTACGAGCAGTACTTC,CASSGGYAYEQYF
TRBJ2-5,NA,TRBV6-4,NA,TGTGCCAGCAGTGACTCAGGGGGACCACAAGAGACCCAGTACTTC,CASSDSGGPQETQYF
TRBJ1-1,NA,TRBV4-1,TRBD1,TGCGCCAGCAGCCACGCCTTGCAGGGGGGAGACACTGAAGCTTTCTTT,CASSHALQGGDTEAFF
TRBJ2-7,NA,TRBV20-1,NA,TGCAGTGCTAGAGAGGCAGGGCGCCACGAGCAGTACTTC,CSAREAGRHEQYF
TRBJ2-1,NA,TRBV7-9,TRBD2,TGTGCCAGCAGCTTAGTCGGACTAGCGGGCCACAATGAGCAGTTCTTC,CASSLVGLAGHNEQFF
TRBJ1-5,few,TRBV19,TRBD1,TGTGCCAGTAGTATCGGGACAGGGATGATCGAGCCCCAGCATTTT,CASSIGTGMIEPQHF
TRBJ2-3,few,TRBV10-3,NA,TGTGCCATCAGGGACACAGGTGAGGGCGAGGATACGCAGTATTTT,CAIRDTGEGEDTQYF
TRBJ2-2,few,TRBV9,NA,TGTGCCAGCAGCGGGGCAGCCGGGGAGCTGTTTTTT,CASSGAAGELFF
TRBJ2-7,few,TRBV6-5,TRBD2,TGTGCCAGCAGTCCGGGACTAGCGGGGGGTTACGAGCAGTACTTC,CASSPGLAGGYEQYF
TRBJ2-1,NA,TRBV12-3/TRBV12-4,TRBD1,TGTGCCAGCAGTTTGATGAGGGGACAGGGTAGGAATGAGCAGTTCTTC,CASSLMRGQGRNEQFF
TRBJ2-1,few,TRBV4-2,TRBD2,TGTGCCAGCAGCCAAGAGACGGGGGGGCTAAATGAGCAGTTCTTC,CASSQETGGLNEQFF
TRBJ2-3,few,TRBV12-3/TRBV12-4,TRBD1,TGTGCCAGCAGTCTTGGATCCGTGACAGGGGGGTTGACAGATACGCAGTATTTT,CASSLGSVTGGLTDTQYF
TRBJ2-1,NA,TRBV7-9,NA,TGTGCCAGCAGCTTAGTCCGATTCCATAATGAGCAGTTCTTC,CASSLVRFHNEQFF
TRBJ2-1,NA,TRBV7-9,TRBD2,TGTGCCAGCAGTATTGGACTAGCTCTAAATGAGCAGTTCTTC,CASSIGLALNEQFF
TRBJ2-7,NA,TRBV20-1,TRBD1,TGCAGTGCTCGACAGGGCTGGTTGGGCTACGAGCAGTACTTC,CSARQGWLGYEQYF
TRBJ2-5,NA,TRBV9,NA,TGTGCCAGCAGCGTAGGTGACAGGACTAGGGGGGAGACCCAGTACTTC,CASSVGDRTRGETQYF
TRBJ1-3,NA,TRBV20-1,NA,TGCAGTGCTAGAGATCTCACCCGGCATACAGTGGGTGACACCATATATTTT,CSARDLTRHTVGDTIYF
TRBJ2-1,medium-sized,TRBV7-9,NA,TGTGCCAGCAGCCACCCGTCAGCTTTTTACAATGAGCAGTTCTTC,CASSHPSAFYNEQFF
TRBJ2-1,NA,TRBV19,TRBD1,TGTGCCAGTAGTACCACCGGGACAGTGTACAATGAGCAGTTCTTC,CASSTTGTVYNEQFF
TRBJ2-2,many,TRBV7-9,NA,TGTGCCAGCAAAAACACCGGGGAGCTGTTTTTT,CASKNTGELFF
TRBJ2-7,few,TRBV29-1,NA,TGCAGCGTTGTAGAGGACGAGCAGTACTTC,CSVVEDEQYF
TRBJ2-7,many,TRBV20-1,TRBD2,TGCAGTGCCCACCTCGGGACTAGCGGATCCTACGAGCAGTACTTC,CSAHLGTSGSYEQYF
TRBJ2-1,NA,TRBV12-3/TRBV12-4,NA,TGTGCCAGCAGTTTAGGGTACGCTGAGCAGTTCTTC,CASSLGYAEQFF
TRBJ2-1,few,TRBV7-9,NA,TGTGCCAGCAGATCAAAGAGCTCCTACAATGAGCAGTTCTTC,CASRSKSSYNEQFF
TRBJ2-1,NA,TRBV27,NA,TGTGCCAGCAGTTGGGACGGCCGAACCAATGAGCAGTTCTTC,CASSWDGRTNEQFF
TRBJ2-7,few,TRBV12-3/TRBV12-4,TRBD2,TGTGCCAGCAGCTCGGGACTAGCTTACAACGAGCAGTACTTC,CASSSGLAYNEQYF
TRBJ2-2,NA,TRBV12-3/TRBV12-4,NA,TGTGCCAGCAGTTTTGTCGGGGAGCTGTTTTTT,CASSFVGELFF
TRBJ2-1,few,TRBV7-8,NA,TGTGCCAGGTACAGGGAAGAAGAGCAGTTCTTC,CARYREEEQFF
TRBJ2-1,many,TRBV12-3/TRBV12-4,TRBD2,TGTGCCAGCATCCCCCCAGGACTAGGGTACAATGAGCAGTTCTTC,CASIPPGLGYNEQFF
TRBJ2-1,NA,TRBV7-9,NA,TGTGCCAGCAGCTTAGGCGGGACAATCGATTACAATGAGCAGTTCTTC,CASSLGGTIDYNEQFF
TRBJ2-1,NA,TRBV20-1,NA,TGCAGTGCTAGAGAAGGGGTATCCGACAATGAGCAGTTCTTC,CSAREGVSDNEQFF
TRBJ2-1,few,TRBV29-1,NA,TGCAGCGTTGGGGGGTCGCCTAGCTACAATGAGCAGTTCTTC,CSVGGSPSYNEQFF